This entry features one T cell receptor beta chain sequence. What it binds is not known. This sample is drawn from a study of T cells in localized non-small cell lung cancer. Study-level results: Sequencing involved a lone tumor region, leaving heterogeneity possible. Increased T cell density in blood showed an association with longer overall survival. Adjacent lung exhibited a median of approximately 59 among the 100 most abundant tumor clones. Uninvolved adjacent lung, not tumor, had the highest T cell clonality.

The table came from immunoSEQ multiplex PCR; TCRdb's copy has only in-frame clones and leaves some out. The table includes 26,000 or so clones, about 87% detected once. This CDR3 comprises 15 residues. Trimming removed 1 base at V and 7 bases at J, with 17 bases between. Germline-derived CDR1 and CDR2 are SGHNT and YENEEA. The rearrangement uses TRBV11-3 and TRBJ2-7; maybe TRBD2 (5 bases). The material sequenced was peripheral blood, taken before any cancer treatment. The sequence was obtained from a woman between 18 and 55 years old with stage I lung adenocarcinoma. The CDR3 sequence: CASSLAIGPSGEQYF. In DNA form, the CDR3 reads TGTGCCAGCAGCTTAGCTATCGGGCCTTCGGGGGAGCAGTACTTC. The complete variable domain, with remaining parts taken from reference TRBV11-3 and TRBJ2-7, reads EAGVVQSPRYKIIEKKQPVAFWCNPISGHNTLYWYLQNLGQGPELLIRYENEEAVDDSQLPKDRFSAERLKGVDSTLKIQPAELGDSAVYLCASSLAIGPSGEQYFGPGTRLTVT.